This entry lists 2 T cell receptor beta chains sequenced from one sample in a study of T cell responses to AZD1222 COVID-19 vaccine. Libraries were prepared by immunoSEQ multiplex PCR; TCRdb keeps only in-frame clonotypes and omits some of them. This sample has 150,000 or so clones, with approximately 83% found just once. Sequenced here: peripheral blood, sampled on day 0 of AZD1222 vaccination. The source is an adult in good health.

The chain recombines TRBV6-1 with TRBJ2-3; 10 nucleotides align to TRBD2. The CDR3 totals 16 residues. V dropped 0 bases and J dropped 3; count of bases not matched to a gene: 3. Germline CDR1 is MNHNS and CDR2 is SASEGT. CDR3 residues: CASSEASGGSTDTQYF. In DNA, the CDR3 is TGTGCCAGCAGTGAAGCTAGCGGGGGGTCTACAGATACGCAGTATTTT.

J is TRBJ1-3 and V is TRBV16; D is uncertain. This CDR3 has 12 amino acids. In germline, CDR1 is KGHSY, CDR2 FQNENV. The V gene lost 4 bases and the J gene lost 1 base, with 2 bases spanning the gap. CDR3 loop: CASSLSGNTIYF. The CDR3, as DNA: TGTGCCAGCAGCCTTTCTGGAAACACCATATATTTT.